Listed here are 17 T cell receptor beta chains from one sample, sequenced in a study of blood T cell repertoires in COVID-19. The protocol was immunoSEQ multiplex PCR, while the TCRdb copy is restricted to in-frame clones and leaves out a portion. The sample lists 150,000 or so clones, about 73% occurring once. Material for sequencing was peripheral blood. The receptors were gathered from a man aged 80 or over with acute or convalescent COVID-19.

CDR3 region: CASSHGTGGEQYV. In DNA, the CDR3 is TGTGCCAGCAGCCACGGGACAGGGGGCGAGCAGTACGTC. The V call is TRBV3-1 (or the pseudogene TRBV3-2), the J call TRBJ2-7; 11 bases are shared with TRBD1. The CDR3 consists of 13 residues. V trimming: 3 bases; J trimming: 6 bases; junction bases outside the gene matches: 1. Germline lookup yields CDR1 LGHDT and CDR2 YNNKEL (reference sequence).

The gene calls are TRBV5-8 and TRBJ1-4, with 8 nucleotides matching TRBD1. This CDR3 is built from 18 residues. The trim removed 7 bases at V and 1 base at J, leaving 15 bases unmatched. The V gene's germline CDR1 is SGHTS and CDR2 YDEGEE. The DNA of the CDR3 is TGTGCCAGCGAAAGACGGCCCACAGGGGGGGGAACTAATGAAAAACTGTTTTTT. Translation: CASERRPTGGGTNEKLFF.

The CDR3 DNA is TGTGCCAGTAGTCGACTAGCGGGTAATACAGAGACCCAGTACTTC. Protein: CASSRLAGNTETQYF. The chain recombines TRBV19 with TRBJ2-5; 10 nucleotides line up with TRBD2. CDR3 length equals 15 residues. Trimming cost V 5 bases and J 4 bases; bases outside gene matches: 7. CDR1 is LNHDA, CDR2 SQIVND, per germline (reference sequence).

The chain combines TRBV7-6 with TRBJ2-2, with 8 positions matching TRBD1. The CDR3 runs to 16 residues. Germline V gene sequence: CDR1 SGHVS, CDR2 FNYEAQ. With 1 base clipped from V and 5 bases from J, the junction kept 6 bases outside the gene matches. CDR3 loop: CASSLGQGALTGELFF. CDR3 bases: TGTGCCAGCAGCTTAGGGCAGGGGGCTTTAACCGGGGAGCTGTTTTTT.

This clone came up many times. The rearrangement uses TRBV4-3 and TRBJ2-2; the match to TRBD1 covers 8 bases. The germline V gene encodes CDR1 LGHNA and CDR2 YSLEER. The CDR3 consists of 15 residues. With 4 bases clipped from V and 3 bases from J, the junction kept 4 bases outside the gene matches. The CDR3 nucleotides read TGCGCCAGCAGCCCAGGGGGCCGAGACACCGGGGAGCTGTTTTTT. It translates to CASSPGGRDTGELFF.

This chain uses TRBV28 with TRBJ1-5; the match to TRBD1 covers 9 bases. CDR1 is MDHEN, CDR2 SYDVKM, per germline. This CDR3 is built from 18 residues. The junction had 11 bases not matched to a gene; V was cut back by 0 bases and J by 5 bases. CDR3: CASSLWGQGRTGDQPQHF. In DNA, the CDR3 is TGTGCCAGCAGTTTATGGGGACAGGGAAGGACAGGAGATCAGCCCCAGCATTTT.

This chain connects TRBV18 to TRBJ1-5; 8 nucleotides agree with TRBD1. Trimming at V came to 2 bases and at J to 6 bases, leaving 6 bases not matched to a gene. CDR1 and CDR2 (germline): KGHSH, LQKENI. The length of the CDR3 is 15 residues. This chain's CDR3 is CASSPGRGLRQPQHF. The CDR3 DNA sequence: TGTGCCAGCTCACCAGGCAGGGGGCTTCGTCAGCCCCAGCATTTT.

This chain connects TRBV5-6 to TRBJ1-3; D not resolved. The CDR3 totals 14 residues. Germline CDR1 SGHDT, CDR2 YYEEEE. V was shortened by 2 bases and J by 0 bases, with 6 bases between the two germline ends. CDR3 amino acids: CASSFQVSGNTIYF. In DNA, the CDR3 is TGTGCCAGCAGCTTCCAGGTCTCTGGAAACACCATATATTTT.

This clone was counted only a few times. V usage is TRBV11-3 and J usage is TRBJ2-3, with 12 bases fitting TRBD2. V lost 4 bases and J lost 7; bases outside the gene matches: 12. CDR3 length: 17 amino acids. Germline V gene data show CDR1 as SGHNT and CDR2 as YENEEA. CDR3 nucleotide sequence: TGTGCCAGCAGCTCCCCGCGCCTAGCGGGGGGGCAGAATACGCAGTATTTT. Encoded protein: CASSSPRLAGGQNTQYF.

V gene TRBV2 combines with J gene TRBJ2-2, with D unclear. The CDR3 covers 13 residues. Germline V lookup: CDR1 SNHLY, CDR2 FYNNEI. V was cut by 8 bases and J by 0 bases, with 7 bases left in between. In nucleotides, the CDR3 is TGTGCCAGCGGCCAGACGAACACCGGGGAGCTGTTTTTT. This gives the protein CASGQTNTGELFF.

The chain uses TRBV2 and TRBJ2-3; no definite D call. Germline V gene sequence: CDR1 SNHLY, CDR2 FYNNEI. CDR3 length: 13 amino acids. V gave up 5 bases and J gave up 3 bases, with 9 bases separating them. The CDR3 protein is CASSPDTTDTQYF. The CDR3 DNA follows: TGTGCCAGCAGTCCCGATACTACAGATACGCAGTATTTT. Full variable domain (remainder filled in from reference TRBV2 and TRBJ2-3): EPEVTQTPSHQVTQMGQEVILRCVPISNHLYFYWYRQILGQKVEFLVSFYNNEISEKSEIFDDQFSVERPDGSNFTLKIRSTKLEDSAMYFCASSPDTTDTQYFGPGTRLTVL.

V gene TRBV7-2 combines with J gene TRBJ1-2; 8 bases fit TRBD1. V lost 4 bases, J lost 4 bases, and 8 bases stayed unmatched. The CDR3 is 15 amino acids. The germline V gene has CDR1 SGHTA and CDR2 FQGNSA. The CDR3 region has the DNA TGTGCCAGCAGCTCTTCAGGGACAGGTGTCTATGGCTACACCTTC. Translated, it gives CASSSSGTGVYGYTF.

The chain employs TRBV30 and TRBJ2-1, with 9 bases lining up with TRBD2. The junction had 5 bases not matched to a gene; V was cut back by 3 bases and J by 2 bases. This CDR3 is built from 15 residues. Looked up from germline, CDR1 is GTSNPN and CDR2 is SVGIG (reference sequence). The CDR3 DNA reads TGTGCCTGGAGCCCACTAGCGGGCCCCTACAATGAGCAGTTCTTC. Encoded protein: CAWSPLAGPYNEQFF.

V usage is TRBV27 and J usage is TRBJ2-6, with a tentative D call TRBD1 (5 bases). CDR3 length: 16 amino acids. The V end was cut by 6 bases, the J end by 0 bases, with 12 bases between. From germline, CDR1 is MNHEY and CDR2 SMNVEV (reference sequence). The CDR3 sequence: CASSFDSSSGANVLTF. The CDR3 bases are TGTGCCAGCAGCTTCGACAGTTCCTCTGGGGCCAACGTCCTGACTTTC.

The chain carries TRBV5-1 and TRBJ2-3, with 10 bases aligning to TRBD1. Trimming cost V 0 bases and J 4 bases; bases outside gene matches: 2. The CDR3 consists of 15 residues. Germline V CDR1 and CDR2: SGHRS, YFSETQ. CDR3 DNA: TGCGCCAGCAGCTTGGAGACAGGGGGCGCAGATACGCAGTATTTT. Translated, it gives CASSLETGGADTQYF.

The V and J genes are TRBV9 and TRBJ1-1; 8 positions agree with TRBD1. The germline CDR1 and CDR2 sequences are SGDLS and YYNGEE. There are 15 residues in the CDR3. V lost 4 bases and J lost 4; bases outside the gene matches: 9. The CDR3 DNA follows: TGTGCCAGCAGCCCCTCGGACAGGGAGAGCACTGAAGCTTTCTTT. This translates into CASSPSDRESTEAFF. Filled out from reference TRBV9 and TRBJ1-1, the complete variable domain reads DSGVTQTPKHLITATGQRVTLRCSPRSGDLSVYWYQQSLDQGLQFLIQYYNGEERAKGNILERFSAQQFPDLHSELNLSSLELGDSALYFCASSPSDRESTEAFFGQGTRLTVV.

The J gene is TRBJ2-3, the V gene TRBV3-1 (or the pseudogene TRBV3-2); D gene ambiguous. V gave up 3 bases and J gave up 3 bases, with 10 bases separating them. Germline CDR1 LGHDT, CDR2 YNNKEL (reference sequence). CDR3 length: 14 residues. CDR3 residues: CASSQSLVTDTQYF. CDR3 in DNA: TGTGCCAGCAGCCAGTCTCTAGTTACAGATACGCAGTATTTT.